This T cell receptor beta chain emerged from a study of blood T cell repertoires in COVID-19. About the research overall: COVID-19 samples collected from the United States, Italy and Spain covered acute and convalescent phases. T cells, B-cell-depleted T cells, or PBMCs provided the cDNA or gDNA that served as material.

The CDR3 extends over 15 amino acids. J lost 7 bases, V lost 7 bases, and 12 bases had no gene match. CDR1 MNHEY and CDR2 SVGAGI come from the germline V gene. Source study methods: Estimation of nucleated cell counts was performed using reference gene primer amplification. Profiling relied on immunoSEQ multiplex PCR, and the TCRdb table lists in-frame clones only, not all of them. V and J calls and clone size are as listed in that table; D and trimming were resolved from the DNA. The data hold around 320,000 clones, with approximately 86% observed a single time. This receptor was obtained from a young man with active or convalescent COVID-19. What was sequenced was peripheral blood. The rearrangement uses TRBV6-5 and TRBJ2-1, with TRBD1 matching 8 bases. The CDR3 sequence is CASTTRAGGSNEQFF. The CDR3, as DNA: TGTGCCAGCACCACCCGGGCAGGGGGCTCAAATGAGCAGTTCTTC.